These 30 T cell receptor beta chains came from one sample sequenced in a study of blood T cell repertoires in COVID-19. The repertoire was sequenced with immunoSEQ multiplex PCR; TCRdb's copy has only in-frame clones and lacks some. The profile shows fewer than 70,000 clones, roughly 80% of them singletons. The sample was peripheral blood. These receptors were taken from a man in his 60s with acute or convalescent COVID-19.

V gene TRBV9 combines with J gene TRBJ1-2, with D possibly matching TRBD1 (5 bases). Germline V gene sequence: CDR1 SGDLS, CDR2 YYNGEE. Trimming left V 4 bases short and J 4 bases short, with 8 bases between. There are 12 residues in the CDR3. CDR3 in amino acids: CASSSGIYGYTF. The CDR3 bases are TGTGCCAGCAGCTCAGGGATCTATGGCTACACCTTC. Looking up the rest from reference TRBV9 and TRBJ1-2 gives the full variable domain: DSGVTQTPKHLITATGQRVTLRCSPRSGDLSVYWYQQSLDQGLQFLIQYYNGEERAKGNILERFSAQQFPDLHSELNLSSLELGDSALYFCASSSGIYGYTFGSGTRLTVV.

This clone was detected only a few times. The rearrangement joins TRBV5-1 to TRBJ1-3; 7 nucleotides align to TRBD1. The CDR3 extends over 13 amino acids. Per germline, CDR1 SGHRS and CDR2 YFSETQ. V was pared by 5 bases and J by 4 bases, with 3 bases of the junction left unmatched. The CDR3 DNA reads as TGCGCCAGCAGGACAGGGTCAGGAAACACCATATATTTT. This encodes CASRTGSGNTIYF.

This clone was detected only a few times. The chain joins TRBV27 to TRBJ1-6; 7 bases are a match to TRBD1. CDR3 length: 15 residues. Germline CDR1 is MNHEY and CDR2 is SMNVEV (reference sequence). J lost 9 bases, V lost 3 bases, and 8 bases had no gene match. CDR3 sequence reads: CASSFQDREGSPLHF. The CDR3 DNA is TGTGCCAGCAGTTTCCAAGACAGGGAAGGTTCACCCCTCCACTTT.

This chain joins TRBV7-9 and TRBJ2-7; the D gene is possibly TRBD2 (6 bases). This CDR3 is built from 16 residues. The V end was cut by 5 bases, the J end by 4 bases, with 21 bases between. Germline V lookup: CDR1 SEHNR, CDR2 FQNEAQ (reference sequence). Written as DNA, the CDR3 is TGTGCCAGCAGCCTCAGGGACTTCCCCGTCCCTTACGAGCAGTACTTC. Encoded protein: CASSLRDFPVPYEQYF.

J is TRBJ1-6 and V is TRBV27; D call uncertain. Per germline, CDR1 MNHEY and CDR2 SMNVEV (reference sequence). V was pared by 10 bases and J by 7 bases, with 17 bases between. The CDR3 is 14 residues long. As DNA, the CDR3 is TGTGCCACCCGGGGTTGGATGGAAAATTCACCCCTCCACTTT. Translated, it gives CATRGWMENSPLHF.

The chain combines TRBV7-9 with TRBJ1-2, with D possibly matching TRBD1 (6 bases). This CDR3 spans 16 amino acids. CDR1 is SEHNR and CDR2 is FQNEAQ in the germline V gene (reference sequence). V was clipped by 4 bases and J by 7 bases, with 22 bases between them. This CDR3 is CASSSASGQGSSGYTF. DNA for the CDR3: TGTGCCAGCAGCTCCGCCTCGGGGCAGGGGAGTTCTGGCTACACCTTC.

The rearrangement joins TRBV10-3 to TRBJ1-6, with D possibly matching TRBD1 (5 bases). This CDR3 has 12 residues. CDR1 and CDR2 (germline): ENHRY, SYGVKD. V lost 6 bases and J 7 bases, leaving 7 bases between the germline ends. The CDR3 sequence is CAIRRTNSPLHF. CDR3 nucleotide sequence: TGTGCCATCAGGAGGACAAATTCACCCCTCCACTTT.

V is TRBV5-1 and J is TRBJ1-1; D is possibly TRBD1 (6 bases). The CDR3 runs to 14 residues. Germline CDR1 and CDR2: SGHRS and YFSETQ. V lost 7 bases to trimming and J lost 0 bases, with 13 bases between them. As DNA, the CDR3 is TGCGCCAGCGCCGGGCAGGGGATGAACACTGAAGCTTTCTTT. Encoded protein: CASAGQGMNTEAFF.

This rearrangement joins TRBV27 to TRBJ2-1; TRBD1 might be the D (5 bases). Trimming took off 5 bases at V and 9 bases at J, with 11 bases between the two ends. This CDR3 has 12 residues. The V gene's germline CDR1 is MNHEY and CDR2 SMNVEV (reference sequence). The CDR3 region is CASSRTTGEQFF. CDR3 nucleotide sequence: TGTGCCAGCAGTCGGACAACCGGTGAGCAGTTCTTC.

The rearrangement uses TRBV10-3 and TRBJ2-3; 8 positions agree with TRBD2. This CDR3 comprises 16 residues. With 7 bases clipped from V and 4 bases from J, the junction kept 13 bases outside the gene matches. CDR1 and CDR2 (germline): ENHRY, SYGVKD. DNA of the CDR3: TGTGCCATCAACCCCACGGGGGGGCTCTGGGCAGATACGCAGTATTTT. Amino acid sequence: CAINPTGGLWADTQYF.

The chain links TRBV27 to TRBJ1-3, with 7 bases aligning to TRBD1. Trimming removed 6 bases from V and 4 bases from J; junction bases left unmatched: 9. Germline V gene sequence: CDR1 MNHEY, CDR2 SMNVEV (reference sequence). This CDR3 comprises 15 residues. CDR3 DNA: TGTGCCAGCAGCTCCTACAGGGGTGGAGGAAACACCATATATTTT. This encodes CASSSYRGGGNTIYF.

The rearrangement uses TRBV27 and TRBJ1-2; 10 nucleotides align to TRBD1. The CDR3 is 14 amino acids. Per germline, CDR1 MNHEY and CDR2 SMNVEV (reference sequence). Trimming at V came to 5 bases and at J to 4 bases, leaving 4 bases not matched to a gene. The CDR3 here is CASSPRTGGYGYTF. The CDR3 DNA reads as TGTGCCAGCAGTCCACGGACAGGGGGCTATGGCTACACCTTC.

The chain links TRBV6-4 to TRBJ1-1, with 8 bases fitting TRBD1. This CDR3 contains 16 residues. CDR1 MRHNA and CDR2 SNTAGT come from the germline V gene. V was pared by 0 bases and J by 4 bases, with 7 bases of the junction left unmatched. CDR3 region: CASSDSPLQGGTEAFF. For the CDR3, the DNA is TGTGCCAGCAGTGACTCTCCCCTACAGGGGGGCACTGAAGCTTTCTTT.

The chain's CDR3 is CASSSSGGYYNEQFF. CDR3 nucleotide sequence: TGTGCCAGCAGCTCTAGCGGGGGGTACTACAATGAGCAGTTCTTC. The chain links TRBV7-2 to TRBJ2-1; TRBD2 agrees at 11 bases. The CDR3 sequence is 15 residues long. V gave up 4 bases and J gave up 3 bases; unmatched junction bases: 2. Germline CDR1 is SGHTA and CDR2 is FQGNSA.

The genes are TRBV15 and TRBJ1-6; tentative D call: TRBD1 (5 bases). This CDR3 region has 15 residues. V lost 1 base to trimming and J lost 8 bases, with 12 bases between them. Germline CDR1 LNHNV, CDR2 YYDKDF (reference sequence). The CDR3 nucleotides are TGTGCCACCAGCAGAGTGTCTTTCAGGGATTCACCCCTCCACTTT. Its translation: CATSRVSFRDSPLHF.

The V and J genes are TRBV7-3 and TRBJ2-1; 9 bases line up with TRBD1. The CDR3 is made up of 15 amino acids. Germline CDR1 SGHTA, CDR2 FQGTGA. V was clipped by 5 bases and J by 8 bases; unmatched bases: 10. Here the CDR3 DNA reads TGTGCCAGCAGCCCGCGGACAGGGGAAATCGATGAGCAGTTCTTC. The encoded protein is CASSPRTGEIDEQFF.

The chain combines TRBV27 with TRBJ1-2; no reliable D call. The CDR3 has 14 residues. Trimming took 1 base from V and 5 from J, leaving 11 bases between them. The V gene's germline CDR1 is MNHEY and CDR2 SMNVEV (reference sequence). The CDR3 protein is CASSLFTVQYGYTF. Here the CDR3 DNA reads TGTGCCAGCAGTTTATTCACAGTCCAGTATGGCTACACCTTC.

This clone appeared a single time. The CDR3 is CASSNGGRGNQPQHF. CDR3 DNA: TGTGCCAGTAGTAACGGGGGACGGGGCAATCAGCCCCAGCATTTT. The rearrangement joins TRBV19 to TRBJ1-5, with D possibly being TRBD1 (5 bases). The V end was cut by 4 bases, the J end by 2 bases, with 12 bases between. Germline loops: CDR1 LNHDA, CDR2 SQIVND (reference sequence). This CDR3 has 15 residues.

The genes are TRBV7-9 and TRBJ2-7, with 9 bases aligning to TRBD2. Germline CDR1 reads SEHNR; CDR2 reads FQNEAQ (reference sequence). This CDR3 has 14 residues. V lost 5 bases, J lost 2 bases, and 4 bases stayed unmatched. CDR3 protein: CASSPSGAAYEQYF. Here the CDR3 DNA reads TGTGCCAGCAGCCCTAGCGGGGCGGCCTACGAGCAGTACTTC.

The V and J genes are TRBV19 and TRBJ2-2; 8 bases line up with TRBD1. Germline V gene data show CDR1 as LNHDA and CDR2 as SQIVND (reference sequence). The CDR3 runs 15 residues. V trimming: 3 bases; J trimming: 5 bases; junction bases outside the gene matches: 5. The CDR3 coding sequence is TGTGCCAGTAGTATCGACAGGGGAGAGACCGGGGAGCTGTTTTTT. Translating gives CASSIDRGETGELFF.

The sample holds a few counts of this clone. The chain carries TRBV5-6 and TRBJ1-5; D may be TRBD1 (6 bases). In germline, CDR1 is SGHDT, CDR2 YYEEEE. CDR3 length equals 15 residues. The V gene lost 4 bases and the J gene lost 6 bases, with 17 bases spanning the gap. CDR3 sequence reads: CASSLGQRTGQPQHF. The CDR3 nucleotides read TGTGCCAGCAGCCTTGGACAGAGGACGGGTCAGCCCCAGCATTTT.

V gene TRBV5-4 combines with J gene TRBJ1-6; 7 bases are a match to TRBD1. This CDR3 comprises 16 residues. After removal of 0 bases from V and 7 bases from J, the junction contained 7 bases not matched to a gene. Germline V gene data show CDR1 as SGHNT and CDR2 as YYREEE (reference sequence). CDR3 residues: CASSLDGGTANSPLHF. CDR3 coding DNA: TGTGCCAGCAGCTTGGACGGCGGGACAGCAAATTCACCCCTCCACTTT.

J is TRBJ1-5 and V is TRBV19, with 9 bases identical to TRBD1. With V trimmed by 6 bases and J by 5 bases, 8 bases remained unmatched. Per the germline V gene, CDR1 is LNHDA and CDR2 is SQIVND (reference sequence). This CDR3 has 15 residues. In nucleotides, the CDR3 is TGTGCCAGTAGAATGACAGGGGGTTATTATCAGCCCCAGCATTTT. Residues: CASRMTGGYYQPQHF.

In this sample, this clone turned up a few times. This sequence joins TRBV7-3 and TRBJ2-2; 7 nucleotides align to TRBD2. From germline, CDR1 is SGHTA and CDR2 FQGTGA. Trimming cost V 5 bases and J 0 bases; bases outside gene matches: 3. The CDR3 is 15 residues long. This CDR3 reads CASSVGLANTGELFF. The CDR3 DNA is TGTGCCAGCAGCGTCGGACTAGCGAACACCGGGGAGCTGTTTTTT.

This rearrangement joins TRBV6-5 to TRBJ2-2, with 8 positions matching TRBD1. This CDR3 is 15 amino acids long. Trimming removed 5 bases from V and 8 bases from J; junction bases left unmatched: 10. CDR1 MNHEY and CDR2 SVGAGI come from the germline V gene. The CDR3, as DNA: TGTGCCAGCAGTCCCGGGACAGGAAACTCGGGGGAGCTGTTTTTT. Translated: CASSPGTGNSGELFF.

The V gene is TRBV4-1, the J gene TRBJ2-7; maybe TRBD2 (6 bases). Trimming shortened V by 5 bases and J by 3 bases, and 14 bases separated the two germline ends. Looked up from germline, CDR1 is MGHRA and CDR2 is YSYEKL. The CDR3 runs to 14 residues. The CDR3, as DNA: TGCGCCAGCAGCACTCGGGACTTCTTCTACGAGCAGTACTTC. This encodes CASSTRDFFYEQYF.

CDR3 DNA sequence: TGTGCCAGCAGCTTACTCGGGGGGGATTACAATGAGCAGTTCTTC. The encoded protein is CASSLLGGDYNEQFF. This rearrangement joins TRBV5-5 to TRBJ2-1, with 8 bases matching TRBD2. Germline V gene lookup returns CDR1 SGHKS and CDR2 YYEKEE (reference sequence). V was clipped by 2 bases and J by 4 bases; unmatched bases: 5. The CDR3 consists of 15 residues.

About this clone itself: Mismatch with germline at one junction end may stem from a read error. The rearrangement joins TRBV5-1 to TRBJ1-6; 7 bases are shared with TRBD1. This CDR3 comprises 21 residues. CDR1 is SGHRS and CDR2 is YFSETQ in the germline V gene. The CDR3 nucleotides read TGCGCCAGCAGTTTGGGGGGATTTCCAACCGGGACAGTCTCCTATAATTCACCCCTCCACTTT. This codes for CASSLGGFPTGTVSYNSPLHF. The whole variable domain, remainder taken from reference TRBV5-1 and TRBJ1-6, is KAGVTQTPRYLIKTRGQQVTLSCSPISGHRSVSWYQQTPGQGLQFLFEYFSETQRNKGNFPGRFSGRQFSNSRSEMNVSTLELGDSALYLCASSLGGFPTGTVSYNSPLHFGNGTRLTVT.

The chain recombines TRBV9 with TRBJ1-4; TRBD1 aligns across 7 bases. CDR1 is SGDLS, CDR2 YYNGEE, per germline. V shed 1 base and J 6 bases; nucleotides not matched to a gene: 6. This CDR3 has 15 residues. The CDR3 loop is CASSVRAGGDEKLFF. DNA for the CDR3: TGTGCCAGCAGCGTACGGGCAGGGGGTGATGAAAAACTGTTTTTT.

The chain has TRBV5-4 and TRBJ2-1; tentatively, D is TRBD1 (6 bases). Deletions cut 0 bases from V and 1 base from J, with 8 bases between. The CDR3 consists of 15 residues. CDR1 and CDR2 from the germline V gene are SGHNT and YYREEE (reference sequence). The CDR3 coding sequence is TGTGCCAGCAGCTTGGGGGGGCCATCCTACAATGAGCAGTTCTTC. This sequence encodes CASSLGGPSYNEQFF.